These 9 T cell receptor beta chains were sequenced from one sample in a study of neurological immune-mediated disorders. TCRdb re-called the 5' RACE reads through MiXCR, storing one row per CDR3 protein. The sample records about 120,000 distinct CDR3 sequences, about 3.2% being singletons. The sequencing sample was made of PBMCs. The source of these receptors is a woman younger than 45 with multiple sclerosis.

This clonotype has at least ten counts. The CDR3 DNA sequence: TGCAGTGCTAGTATGGCGGGGGTGTGGACTGAAGCTTTCTTT. As protein: CSASMAGVWTEAFF. V gene TRBV20-1 combines with J gene TRBJ1-1; TRBD1 is a possible D gene (5 bases). Germline CDR1 is DFQATT and CDR2 is SNEGSKA (reference sequence). CDR3 size: 14 residues. Trimming took 3 bases from V and 5 from J, leaving 16 bases between them.

In this sample, this clonotype turned up many times. The chain carries TRBV29-1 and TRBJ2-1, with D maybe TRBD1 (5 bases). The CDR3 covers 13 residues. V dropped 2 bases and J dropped 3 bases, with 8 bases sitting between them. Per the germline V gene, CDR1 is SQVTM and CDR2 is ANQGSEA. CDR3 bases: TGCAGCGTTGAATTGACAGACTACAATGAGCAGTTCTTC. It codes for CSVELTDYNEQFF.

Comments on this clonotype: Since no conserved phenylalanine or tryptophan closes the CDR3, a read error is the likely cause. The chain has TRBV7-8 and TRBJ2-7; the match to TRBD1 covers 7 bases. The J segment lost 0 bases and the V segment lost 8 bases, leaving 7 bases of the junction unmatched. The length of the CDR3 is 14 residues. Per the germline V gene, CDR1 is SGHVS and CDR2 is FQNEAQ. The CDR3 coding sequence is TGTGCCAGCGGGTTGACAGGGACCTCCTACGAGCAGTACAAC. Translation gives CASGLTGTSYEQYN.

This clonotype occurred many times. J is TRBJ2-1 and V is TRBV20-1, with 7 bases identical to TRBD2. Per germline, CDR1 DFQATT and CDR2 SNEGSKA (reference sequence). The CDR3 loop spans 15 amino acids. The V and J ends lost 3 bases and 0 bases, in that order; junction bases with no gene match: 5. The CDR3 DNA sequence: TGCAGTGCTAGCTCAAGCGGGACCTCCTACAATGAGCAGTTCTTC. Its translation is CSASSSGTSYNEQFF.

This clonotype was recorded many times. The chain combines TRBV7-9 with TRBJ2-1, with D possibly TRBD1 on 5 matching bases. Germline loops: CDR1 SEHNR, CDR2 FQNEAQ (reference sequence). Trimming took off 0 bases at V and 0 bases at J, with 12 bases between the two ends. CDR3 length equals 17 residues. CDR3 DNA sequence: TGTGCCAGCAGCTTAGCGCAGGGTGGCAGCTCCTACAATGAGCAGTTCTTC. It encodes CASSLAQGGSSYNEQFF. The variable domain in full, with the rest retrieved from reference TRBV7-9 and TRBJ2-1, is DTGVSQNPRHKITKRGQNVTFRCDPISEHNRLYWYRQTLGQGPEFLTYFQNEAQLEKSRLLSDRFSAERPKGSFSTLEIQRTEQGDSAMYLCASSLAQGGSSYNEQFFGPGTRLTVL.

This clonotype was counted at least ten times. This sequence joins TRBV5-1 and TRBJ2-7; D remains ambiguous. The CDR3 runs 14 residues. In germline, CDR1 is SGHRS, CDR2 YFSETQ. V lost 0 bases to trimming and J lost 3 bases, with 10 bases between them. In DNA, the CDR3 is TGCGCCAGCAGCTTGGACCCTACCTTCTACGAGCAGTACTTC. It specifies CASSLDPTFYEQYF.

This clonotype showed up many times. The CDR3 is CASSRVGGQRTGELFF. For the CDR3, the DNA is TGTGCCAGCAGCCGAGTTGGCGGACAGCGCACCGGGGAGCTGTTTTTT. The genes are TRBV3-1 and TRBJ2-2; perhaps TRBD1 as D (6 bases). The germline V and J ends were trimmed by 4 bases and 4 bases, with 16 bases remaining between them. CDR3 length: 16 amino acids. Germline CDR1 is LGHDT and CDR2 is YNNKEL (reference sequence).

This clonotype occurred many times. The chain uses TRBV27 and TRBJ2-2, with 7 bases aligning to TRBD1. After removal of 5 bases from V and 3 bases from J, the junction contained 9 bases not matched to a gene. CDR1 and CDR2 from the germline V gene are MNHEY and SMNVEV (reference sequence). The CDR3 runs 16 residues. The CDR3 here is CASSRQGVTDTGELFF. In nucleotides, the CDR3 is TGTGCCAGCAGTAGACAGGGAGTTACGGACACCGGGGAGCTGTTTTTT.

This clonotype was detected many times. V is TRBV12-3 or TRBV12-4 and J is TRBJ1-5, with no clear D. This CDR3 is 12 amino acids long. The V and J ends lost 2 bases and 4 bases respectively, with 3 bases between them. DNA of the CDR3: TGTGCCAGCAGTTTAACTAATCAGCCCCAGCATTTT. Its translation is CASSLTNQPQHF.